These T cell receptor beta chains were read from a single sample in a study of blood T cell repertoires in COVID-19. Assay: immunoSEQ multiplex PCR; the TCRdb copy retains only in-frame clones and omits some. The table shows about 120,000 clones, with 79% occurring only once. Sequencing was performed on peripheral blood. The source is a woman of 80 years or more with acute or convalescent COVID-19. Each CDR3 is given with its conserved first and last residue. The D gene is left open where the match is weak. Size is stated for part of the rows, as once, few or many counts, or as a class when the clone is expanded.

abundance: .
len: 14
v_gene: TRBV5-1
j_gene: TRBJ2-7
d_gene: TRBD1
CDR3nt: TGCGCCAGCAGCTTGGGGGACAGACCCTACGAGCAGTACTTC
CDR3aa: CASSLGDRPYEQYF

abundance: .
len: 11
v_gene: TRBV20-1
j_gene: TRBJ2-3
d_gene: TRBD2
CDR3nt: TGCAGCGGACTAGCGGGGGTACTGCAGTATTTT
CDR3aa: CSGLAGVLQYF

abundance: .
len: 15
v_gene: TRBV28
j_gene: TRBJ2-1
d_gene: TRBD1
CDR3nt: TGTGCCAGCAGTGACAGGGACGATCCGTACAATGAGCAGTTCTTC
CDR3aa: CASSDRDDPYNEQFF

abundance: .
len: 14
v_gene: TRBV30
j_gene: TRBJ2-5
d_gene: .
CDR3nt: TGTGCCTGGGGCCTGGGAGGACTACAAGAGACCCAGTACTTC
CDR3aa: CAWGLGGLQETQYF

abundance: .
len: 15
v_gene: TRBV2
j_gene: TRBJ1-2
d_gene: TRBD1
CDR3nt: TGTGCCAGCAGGGTCGTCTCCGGGACAGGGAACGGCTACACCTTC
CDR3aa: CASRVVSGTGNGYTF

abundance: .
len: 15
v_gene: TRBV7-9
j_gene: TRBJ2-1
d_gene: TRBD2
CDR3nt: TGTGCCAGCAGCTTAGGGGCGGGAGGGTACAATGAGCAGTTCTTC
CDR3aa: CASSLGAGGYNEQFF

abundance: once
len: 17
v_gene: TRBV28
j_gene: TRBJ2-7
d_gene: TRBD2
CDR3nt: TGTGCCAGCAGTTCGGGACTGCGGACTAGCGGGTTGTACGAGCAGTACTTC
CDR3aa: CASSSGLRTSGLYEQYF

abundance: .
len: 13
v_gene: TRBV21-1
j_gene: TRBJ1-1
d_gene: .
CDR3nt: TGTGCCAGCAGCAAAAGAGAAAACACTGAAGCTTTCTTT
CDR3aa: CASSKRENTEAFF

abundance: .
len: 16
v_gene: TRBV5-4
j_gene: TRBJ2-3
d_gene: TRBD2
CDR3nt: TGTGCCAGCAGCTTGGAGACTAGCGGGAGGGAGGATACGCAGTATTTT
CDR3aa: CASSLETSGREDTQYF

abundance: .
len: 15
v_gene: TRBV7-7
j_gene: TRBJ2-3
d_gene: TRBD1
CDR3nt: TGTGCCAGCAGCGCCGGGACAGGGGTCACAGATACGCAGTATTTT
CDR3aa: CASSAGTGVTDTQYF

abundance: .
len: 16
v_gene: TRBV30
j_gene: TRBJ1-3
d_gene: .
CDR3nt: TGTGCCTGGAGTGTAATGAGTGGTTTGTTCGGAAACACCATATATTTT
CDR3aa: CAWSVMSGLFGNTIYF

abundance: .
len: 14
v_gene: TRBV5-4
j_gene: TRBJ2-3
d_gene: .
CDR3nt: TGTGCCAGCAGCTTGAGAGCGGCGGGAGATACGCAGTATTTT
CDR3aa: CASSLRAAGDTQYF

abundance: once
len: 12
v_gene: TRBV3-1/TRBV3-2
j_gene: TRBJ1-1
d_gene: TRBD1
CDR3nt: TGTGCCAGCAGCCTAGGGACAGGAGAAGCTTTCTTT
CDR3aa: CASSLGTGEAFF

abundance: .
len: 14
v_gene: TRBV4-1
j_gene: TRBJ1-2
d_gene: TRBD1
CDR3nt: TGCGCCAGCAGCCAAGATCCGGGACAGTATGGCTACACCTTC
CDR3aa: CASSQDPGQYGYTF

abundance: .
len: 15
v_gene: TRBV4-3
j_gene: TRBJ1-3
d_gene: .
CDR3nt: TGCGCCAGCAGCCAAGACTGGAGCTCTGGAAACACCATATATTTT
CDR3aa: CASSQDWSSGNTIYF